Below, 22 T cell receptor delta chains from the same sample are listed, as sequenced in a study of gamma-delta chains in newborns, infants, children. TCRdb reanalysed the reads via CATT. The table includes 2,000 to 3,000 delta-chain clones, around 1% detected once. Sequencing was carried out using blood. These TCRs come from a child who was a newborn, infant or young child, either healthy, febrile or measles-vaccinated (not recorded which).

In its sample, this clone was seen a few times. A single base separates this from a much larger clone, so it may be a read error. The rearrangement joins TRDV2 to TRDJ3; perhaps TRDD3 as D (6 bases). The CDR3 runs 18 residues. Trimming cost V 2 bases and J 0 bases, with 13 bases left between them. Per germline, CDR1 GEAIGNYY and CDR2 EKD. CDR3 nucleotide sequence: TGTGCCTGTGACATACCGGGGGAAGCCTCCTGGGACACCCGACAGATGTTTTTC. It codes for CACDIPGEASWDTRQMFF.

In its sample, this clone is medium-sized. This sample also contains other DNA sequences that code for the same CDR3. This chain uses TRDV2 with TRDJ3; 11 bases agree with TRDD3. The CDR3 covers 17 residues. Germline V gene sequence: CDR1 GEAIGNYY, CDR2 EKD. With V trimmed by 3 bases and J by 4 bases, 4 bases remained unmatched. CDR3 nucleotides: TGTGCCTGTGACTGGGGGATACGCGGATGGGACACCCGACAGATGTTTTTC. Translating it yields CACDWGIRGWDTRQMFF.

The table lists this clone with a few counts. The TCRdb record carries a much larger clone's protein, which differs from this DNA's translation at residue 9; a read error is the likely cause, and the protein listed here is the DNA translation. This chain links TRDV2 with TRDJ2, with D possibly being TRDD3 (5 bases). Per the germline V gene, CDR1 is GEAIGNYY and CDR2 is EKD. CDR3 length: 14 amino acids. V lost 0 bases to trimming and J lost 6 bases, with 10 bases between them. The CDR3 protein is CACDTVGIAAQLFF. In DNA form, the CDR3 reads TGTGCCTGTGACACCGTCGGGATTGCAGCACAACTCTTCTTT.

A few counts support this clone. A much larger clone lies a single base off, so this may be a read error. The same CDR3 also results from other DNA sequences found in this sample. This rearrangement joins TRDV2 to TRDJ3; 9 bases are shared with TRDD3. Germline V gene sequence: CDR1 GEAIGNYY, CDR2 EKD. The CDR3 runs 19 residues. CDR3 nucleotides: TGTGCCTGTGACGCTATTACTGGGGGACGCTCCTGGGACACTCGACAGATGTTTTTC. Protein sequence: CACDAITGGRSWDTRQMFF.

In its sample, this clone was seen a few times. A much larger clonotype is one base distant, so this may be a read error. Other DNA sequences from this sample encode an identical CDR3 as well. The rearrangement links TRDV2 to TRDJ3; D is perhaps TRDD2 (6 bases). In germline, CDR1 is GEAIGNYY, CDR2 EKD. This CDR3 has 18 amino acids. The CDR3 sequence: CACDTGGATSWDTRQMFF. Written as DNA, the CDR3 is TGTGCCTGTGACACCGGTGGGGCCACTTCCTGGGACACCCGACAGATGTTCTTC.

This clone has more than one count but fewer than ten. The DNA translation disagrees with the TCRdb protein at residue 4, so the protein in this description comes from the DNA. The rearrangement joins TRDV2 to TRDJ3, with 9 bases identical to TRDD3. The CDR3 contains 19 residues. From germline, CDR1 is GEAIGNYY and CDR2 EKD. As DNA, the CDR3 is TGTGCCTGTGGCACCTGGGGGATGGATGGCTCCTGGGACACCCGACAGATGTTTTTC. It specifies CACGTWGMDGSWDTRQMFF.

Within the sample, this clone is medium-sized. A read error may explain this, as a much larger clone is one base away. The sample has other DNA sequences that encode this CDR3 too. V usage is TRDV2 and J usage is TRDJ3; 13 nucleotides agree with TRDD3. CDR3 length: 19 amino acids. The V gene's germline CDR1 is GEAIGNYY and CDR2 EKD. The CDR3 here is CACDKLGDTRSWDTRQMFF. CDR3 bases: TGTGCCTGTGACAAACTGGGGGATACGCGCTCCTGGGACACCCGACAGATGTTCTTC.

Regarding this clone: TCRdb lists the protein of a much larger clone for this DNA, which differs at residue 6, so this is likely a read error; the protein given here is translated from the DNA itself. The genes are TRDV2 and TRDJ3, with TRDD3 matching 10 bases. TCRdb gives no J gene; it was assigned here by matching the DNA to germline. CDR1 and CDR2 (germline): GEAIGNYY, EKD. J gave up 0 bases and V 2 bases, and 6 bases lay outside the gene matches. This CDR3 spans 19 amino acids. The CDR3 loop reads CACDKRGDTRSWDTRQMFF. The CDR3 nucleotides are TGTGCCTGTGACAAACGGGGGGATACGCGCTCCTGGGACACCCGACAGATGTTTTTC.

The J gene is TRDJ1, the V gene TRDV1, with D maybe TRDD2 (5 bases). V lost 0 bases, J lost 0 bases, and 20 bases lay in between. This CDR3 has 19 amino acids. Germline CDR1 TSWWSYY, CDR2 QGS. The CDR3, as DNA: TGTGCTCTTGGGGAACTGGGGCTTCCCCACCCAGAGTACACCGATAAACTCATCTTT. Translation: CALGELGLPHPEYTDKLIF.

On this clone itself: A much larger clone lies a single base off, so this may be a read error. The CDR3 DNA reads TGTGCCTGTGACACCGTAGGTAGGGGATACGCTCGAGCTTTGACAGCACAACTCTTCTTT. Its protein product is CACDTVGRGYARALTAQLFF. The J gene is TRDJ2, the V gene TRDV2, with 9 bases that match TRDD3. The CDR3 length is 20 residues. With V trimmed by 0 bases and J by 0 bases, 13 bases remained unmatched. Per the germline V gene, CDR1 is GEAIGNYY and CDR2 is EKD.

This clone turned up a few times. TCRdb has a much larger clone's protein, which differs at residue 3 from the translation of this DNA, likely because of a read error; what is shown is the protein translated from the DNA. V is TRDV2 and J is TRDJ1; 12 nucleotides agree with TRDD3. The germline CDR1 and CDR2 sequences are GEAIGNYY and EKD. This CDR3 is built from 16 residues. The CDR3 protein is CARDTGWGIRTDKLIF. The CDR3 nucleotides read TGTGCCCGTGACACCGGCTGGGGGATACGCACCGATAAACTCATCTTT.

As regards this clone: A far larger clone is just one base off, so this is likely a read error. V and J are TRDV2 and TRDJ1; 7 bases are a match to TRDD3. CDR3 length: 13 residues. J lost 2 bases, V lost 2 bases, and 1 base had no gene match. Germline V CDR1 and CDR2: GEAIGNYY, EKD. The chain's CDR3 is CACDIWGTDKLIF. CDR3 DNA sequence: TGTGCCTGTGACATCTGGGGGACCGATAAACTCATCTTT.

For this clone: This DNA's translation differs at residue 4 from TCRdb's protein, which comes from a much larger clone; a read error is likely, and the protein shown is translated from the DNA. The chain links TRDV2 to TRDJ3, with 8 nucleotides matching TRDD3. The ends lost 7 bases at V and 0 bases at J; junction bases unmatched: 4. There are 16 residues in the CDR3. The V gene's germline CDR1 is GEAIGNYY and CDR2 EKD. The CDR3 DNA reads TGTGCCTGCGGCTGGGGGAGCTCCTGGGACACCCGACAGATGTTTTTC. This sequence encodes CACGWGSSWDTRQMFF.

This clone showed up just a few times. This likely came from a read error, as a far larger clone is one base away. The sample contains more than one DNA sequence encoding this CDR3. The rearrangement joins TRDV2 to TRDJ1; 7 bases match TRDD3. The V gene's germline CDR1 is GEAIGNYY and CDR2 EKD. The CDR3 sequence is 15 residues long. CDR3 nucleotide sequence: TGTGCCTGTGACGTACTGGGGCCGTACACCGATAAGCTCATCTTT. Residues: CACDVLGPYTDKLIF.

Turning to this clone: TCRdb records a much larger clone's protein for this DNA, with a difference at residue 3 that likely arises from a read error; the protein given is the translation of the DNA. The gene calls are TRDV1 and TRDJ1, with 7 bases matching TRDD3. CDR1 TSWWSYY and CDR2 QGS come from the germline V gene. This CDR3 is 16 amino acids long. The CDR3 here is CAPGELHLGGPDKLIF. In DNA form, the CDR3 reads TGTGCTCCTGGGGAACTTCATCTGGGGGGGCCCGATAAACTCATCTTT.

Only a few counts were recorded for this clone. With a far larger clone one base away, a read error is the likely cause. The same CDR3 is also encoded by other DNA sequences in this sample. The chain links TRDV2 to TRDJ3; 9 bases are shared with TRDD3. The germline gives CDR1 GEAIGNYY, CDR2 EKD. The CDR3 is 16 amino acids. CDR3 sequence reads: CACDWGSSWDTRQMFF. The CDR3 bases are TGTGCTTGTGACTGGGGGAGCTCCTGGGACACCCGACAGATGTTTTTC.

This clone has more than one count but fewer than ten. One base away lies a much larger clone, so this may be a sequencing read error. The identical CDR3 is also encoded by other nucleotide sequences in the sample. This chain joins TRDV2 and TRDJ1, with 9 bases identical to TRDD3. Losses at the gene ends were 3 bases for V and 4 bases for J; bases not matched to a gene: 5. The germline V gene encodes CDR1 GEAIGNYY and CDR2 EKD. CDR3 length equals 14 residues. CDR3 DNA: TGTGCCTGTGACCTACTGGGGGACGACGATAAACTCATCTTT. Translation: CACDLLGDDDKLIF.

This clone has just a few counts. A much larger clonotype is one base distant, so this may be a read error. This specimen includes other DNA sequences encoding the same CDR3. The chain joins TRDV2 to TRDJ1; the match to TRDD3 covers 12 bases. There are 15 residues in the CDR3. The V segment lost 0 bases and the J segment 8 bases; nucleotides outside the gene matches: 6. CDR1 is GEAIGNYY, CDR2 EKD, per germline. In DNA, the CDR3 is TGTGCCTGTGACACCATACTGGGGGATACACGGAAACTCATCTTT. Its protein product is CACDTILGDTRKLIF.

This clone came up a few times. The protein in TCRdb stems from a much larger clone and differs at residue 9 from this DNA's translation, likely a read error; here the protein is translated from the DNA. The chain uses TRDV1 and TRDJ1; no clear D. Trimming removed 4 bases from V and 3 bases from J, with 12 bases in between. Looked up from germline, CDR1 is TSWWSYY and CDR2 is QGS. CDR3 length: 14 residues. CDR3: CALGGWVASDKLIF. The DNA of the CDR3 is TGTGCTCTTGGGGGGTGGGTGGCCTCCGATAAACTCATCTTT.

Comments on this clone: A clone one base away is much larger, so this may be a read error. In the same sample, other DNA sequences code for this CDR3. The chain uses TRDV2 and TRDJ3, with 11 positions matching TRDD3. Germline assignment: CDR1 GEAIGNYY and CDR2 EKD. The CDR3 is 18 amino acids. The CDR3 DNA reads TGTGCCTGTGACACTGGGGGATACGCCTCCTGGGACACCCGACAGATGTTCTTC. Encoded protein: CACDTGGYASWDTRQMFF.

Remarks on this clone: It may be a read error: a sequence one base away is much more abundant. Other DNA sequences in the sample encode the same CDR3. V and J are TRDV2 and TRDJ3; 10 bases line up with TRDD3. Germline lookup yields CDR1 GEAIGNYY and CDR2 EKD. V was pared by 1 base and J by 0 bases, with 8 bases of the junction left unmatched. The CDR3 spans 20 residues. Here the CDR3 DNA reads TGTGCCTGTGACACTCTTACTGGGGGATTGAGCTCCTGGGACACCCGACAGATGTTTTTC. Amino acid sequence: CACDTLTGGLSSWDTRQMFF.

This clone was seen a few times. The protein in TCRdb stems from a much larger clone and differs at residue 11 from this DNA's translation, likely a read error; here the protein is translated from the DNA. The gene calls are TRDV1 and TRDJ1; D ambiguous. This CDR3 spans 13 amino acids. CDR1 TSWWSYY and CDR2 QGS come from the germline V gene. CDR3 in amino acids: CALGELPTDKPIF. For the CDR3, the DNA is TGTGCTCTTGGGGAACTTCCGACCGATAAACCCATCTTT.